Each of the 6 T cell receptor beta chains below was sequenced from the same sample in a study of blood T cell repertoires in COVID-19. Data came from immunoSEQ multiplex PCR; TCRdb stores just in-frame clones and leaves some out. The sample carries about 76,000 clones, about 85% recorded once. The sample consisted of peripheral blood. The receptor set was obtained from a man in his fifties or sixties with COVID-19, enrolled during active disease.

The chain couples TRBV7-6 to TRBJ1-6; 7 positions agree with TRBD1. Germline V CDR1 and CDR2: SGHVS, FNYEAQ. Unmatched junction bases numbered 10, after V lost 4 bases and J lost 7 bases. The CDR3 is 16 residues long. The CDR3: CASSSRQGGRNSPLHF. CDR3 DNA sequence: TGTGCCAGCAGCTCCCGACAGGGTGGTAGGAATTCACCCCTCCACTTT.

The chain carries TRBV21-1 and TRBJ2-3; the table's D call, TRBD2, has no DNA check behind it. TRBV21-1 is labeled a pseudogene. This CDR3 has 22 residues. In DNA, the CDR3 is TGTGCCCCCAGTGCCACATCAACCCCGGGGGTTCTTCCACAATCAAGCACAGATACGCAGTATTTT. Translation gives CAPSATSTPGVLPQSSTDTQYF.

This chain uses TRBV5-1 with TRBJ2-4; possibly TRBD1 for D (5 bases). CDR3 length equals 16 residues. Germline V gene lookup returns CDR1 SGHRS and CDR2 YFSETQ. Trimming removed 0 bases from V and 8 bases from J, with 18 bases in between. The CDR3 sequence: CASSLGQGASGDIQYF. The CDR3 bases are TGCGCCAGCAGCTTGGGGCAAGGGGCGAGTGGCGACATTCAGTACTTC.

The rearrangement uses TRBV28 and TRBJ1-1; no clear D gene. V gave up 1 base and J gave up 4 bases, with 7 bases separating them. This CDR3 comprises 13 residues. Germline CDR1 and CDR2: MDHEN and SYDVKM. The CDR3 sequence: CASSLYGVTEAFF. CDR3 bases: TGTGCCAGCAGTTTATACGGGGTCACTGAAGCTTTCTTT.

J is TRBJ1-1 and V is TRBV19; 11 nucleotides align to TRBD1. Germline trimming cut 4 bases from V and 11 bases from J; bases unmatched to any gene: 15. This CDR3 comprises 16 residues. Germline values: CDR1 LNHDA, CDR2 SQIVND (reference sequence). The CDR3 DNA reads as TGTGCCAGTAGTAAGGCCCCGGGACAGGGGGTATCGGGGGCTTTCTTT. Its protein is CASSKAPGQGVSGAFF. Full variable domain (missing parts from reference TRBV19 and TRBJ1-1): DGGITQSPKYLFRKEGQNVTLSCEQNLNHDAMYWYRQDPGQGLRLIYYSQIVNDFQKGDIAEGYSVSREKKESFPLTVTSAQKNPTAFYLCASSKAPGQGVSGAFFGQGTRLTVV.

V and J are TRBV29-1 and TRBJ1-4, with D hard to call. Germline values: CDR1 SQVTM, CDR2 ANQGSEA. The CDR3 loop spans 15 amino acids. Trimming cost V 7 bases and J 6 bases, with 21 bases left between them. CDR3 region: CSAARSNVQDEKLFF. CDR3 sequence (DNA): TGCAGCGCTGCGAGGTCGAATGTTCAAGATGAAAAACTGTTTTTT.